The next 32 T cell receptor beta chains were all read from a single sample in a study of blood T cell repertoires in COVID-19. Some clones are missing from TCRdb's copy, which holds only in-frame ones; the method was immunoSEQ multiplex PCR. Here the sample spans 62,000 or so clones, more than 75% being singletons. The sequenced sample consisted of peripheral blood. The receptors stem from a man aged 55 to 70 with COVID-19, enrolled during active disease.

The V call is TRBV2, the J call TRBJ2-3; TRBD2 agrees at 9 bases. Germline loops: CDR1 SNHLY, CDR2 FYNNEI. The CDR3 sequence is 14 residues long. CDR3 loop: CAAAASGITDTQYF. The CDR3 DNA reads as TGTGCTGCAGCCGCTAGCGGGATCACAGATACGCAGTATTTT.

This clone has just a few counts. J is TRBJ1-5 and V is TRBV4-1; 10 bases are shared with TRBD1. The trim removed 2 bases at V and 5 bases at J, leaving 3 bases unmatched. This CDR3 has 15 amino acids. Germline V gene data show CDR1 as MGHRA and CDR2 as YSYEKL. The CDR3 DNA is TGCGCCAGCAGCCAACGGACAGGGGGGGATCAGCCCCAGCATTTT. Translating it yields CASSQRTGGDQPQHF.

This clone occurred once. The rearrangement links TRBV5-1 to TRBJ1-3; D perhaps matches TRBD1 (5 bases). The CDR3 is 14 residues long. Looked up from germline, CDR1 is SGHRS and CDR2 is YFSETQ. Between the trimmed V and J ends, which lost 0 bases and 3 bases, there was a span of 7 bases. CDR3 nucleotides: TGCGCCAGCAGCTTGGAGGGGTTTGGAAACACCATATATTTT. As protein: CASSLEGFGNTIYF.

The chain couples TRBV6-4 to TRBJ2-1; TRBD1 matches at 7 bases. V trimming: 5 bases; J trimming: 5 bases; junction bases outside the gene matches: 3. Looked up from germline, CDR1 is MRHNA and CDR2 is SNTAGT. This CDR3 region has 13 residues. The CDR3 DNA is TGTGCCAGCAGTCTAGGGGGCCACAATGAGCAGTTCTTC. Translation: CASSLGGHNEQFF.

This clone was recorded a few times. The CDR3 protein is CAIRDSINQPQHF. The CDR3 DNA follows: TGTGCCATCAGGGACAGCATCAATCAGCCCCAGCATTTT. The chain combines TRBV10-3 with TRBJ1-5; D is possibly TRBD1 (6 bases). CDR3 length equals 13 residues. Looked up from germline, CDR1 is ENHRY and CDR2 is SYGVKD. V was pared by 6 bases and J by 3 bases, with 9 bases between.

This chain connects TRBV4-1 to TRBJ2-7, with a weak D call TRBD1 (6 bases). The germline CDR1 and CDR2 sequences are MGHRA and YSYEKL. The germline V and J ends were trimmed by 1 base and 12 bases, with 25 bases remaining between them. The CDR3 covers 16 residues. In DNA form, the CDR3 reads TGCGCCAGCAGCCAAGGTCGGGCCAGGGGCCGGCGGGTGAGGTACTTC. Translating gives CASSQGRARGRRVRYF.

The chain has TRBV2 and TRBJ2-7; 11 bases map to TRBD1. J was trimmed by 7 bases and V by 6 bases; bases with no gene match: 2. This CDR3 spans 12 amino acids. Germline V gene data show CDR1 as SNHLY and CDR2 as FYNNEI. The CDR3 is CASRGTGGEQYF. CDR3 DNA sequence: TGTGCCAGCAGGGGGACAGGGGGTGAGCAGTACTTC.

The chain combines TRBV5-1 with TRBJ1-2; D not certain. CDR3 length: 13 amino acids. V was pared by 4 bases and J by 8 bases, with 15 bases between. Germline loops: CDR1 SGHRS, CDR2 YFSETQ. The CDR3 protein is CASSGGPPGGYTF. Here the CDR3 DNA reads TGCGCCAGCAGCGGAGGACCCCCTGGAGGCTACACCTTC.

The V call is TRBV14, the J call TRBJ2-3; D ambiguous. Germline V gives CDR1 SGHDN, CDR2 FVKESK. This CDR3 has 13 amino acids. Between the trimmed V and J ends, which lost 0 bases and 11 bases, there was a span of 12 bases. This CDR3 reads CASSQDSPSGQYF. CDR3 sequence (DNA): TGTGCCAGCAGCCAAGATAGCCCGTCTGGGCAGTATTTT.

The genes are TRBV10-2 and TRBJ1-5, with TRBD1 as a possible D gene (6 bases). Germline values: CDR1 WSHSY, CDR2 SAAADI. Deletions cut 8 bases from V and 10 bases from J, with 21 bases between. The CDR3 extends over 14 amino acids. The CDR3 region is CASSFRTVSSPQHF. The CDR3 DNA reads TGCGCCAGCTCGTTTAGGACAGTCTCATCTCCCCAGCATTTT.

This clone has just a few counts. This chain joins TRBV7-2 and TRBJ2-1, with D possibly matching TRBD2 (6 bases). The CDR3 loop spans 15 amino acids. The V gene's germline CDR1 is SGHTA and CDR2 FQGNSA. V was shortened by 4 bases and J by 3 bases, with 13 bases between the two germline ends. This chain's CDR3 is CASSSRLGGYNEQFF. The DNA of the CDR3 is TGTGCCAGCAGCTCAAGACTAGGTGGCTACAATGAGCAGTTCTTC.

This sequence joins TRBV29-1 and TRBJ2-5, with a weak D call TRBD1 (5 bases). This CDR3 contains 13 residues. V was pared by 1 base and J by 1 base, with 7 bases between. CDR1 and CDR2 (germline): SQVTM, ANQGSEA. CDR3 residues: CSVEGQIQETQYF. The CDR3 DNA is TGCAGCGTTGAAGGACAGATCCAAGAGACCCAGTACTTC.

The chain employs TRBV7-9 and TRBJ1-2, with TRBD1 matching over 7 bases. Germline CDR1 and CDR2: SEHNR and FQNEAQ (reference sequence). This CDR3 is 13 amino acids long. Trimming removed 0 bases from V and 8 bases from J; junction bases left unmatched: 3. CDR3 residues: CASSLADRVGYTF. The CDR3 DNA sequence: TGTGCCAGCAGCTTAGCTGACAGGGTAGGCTACACCTTC.

The V call is TRBV7-6, the J call TRBJ2-5; 9 bases match TRBD2. V lost 5 bases, J lost 1 base, and 8 bases stayed unmatched. In germline, CDR1 is SGHVS, CDR2 FNYEAQ. The CDR3 spans 16 residues. As DNA, the CDR3 is TGTGCCAGCAGCATATATAGCGGGGGAACCCAAGAGACCCAGTACTTC. This encodes CASSIYSGGTQETQYF.

The chain has TRBV2 and TRBJ2-7; TRBD1 is a possible D gene (5 bases). The CDR3 is 13 amino acids. Deletions cut 8 bases from V and 6 bases from J, with 17 bases between. From germline, CDR1 is SNHLY and CDR2 FYNNEI. The CDR3 nucleotides read TGTGCCAGCTTCGAAAGTTTGGGGCGCGAGCAGTACTTC. This encodes CASFESLGREQYF.

V and J are TRBV7-9 and TRBJ2-5; the D gene is possibly TRBD1 (7 bases). The germline V and J ends were trimmed by 8 bases and 4 bases, with 17 bases remaining between them. CDR3 length equals 14 residues. CDR1 SEHNR and CDR2 FQNEAQ come from the germline V gene (reference sequence). The CDR3: CASRNTGEAETQYF. DNA of the CDR3: TGTGCCAGCCGGAACACAGGGGAGGCAGAGACCCAGTACTTC.

J is TRBJ1-4 and V is TRBV5-1; D perhaps matches TRBD1 (5 bases). Germline V gene sequence: CDR1 SGHRS, CDR2 YFSETQ. The CDR3 spans 15 residues. The V end lost 4 bases, the J end lost 0 bases, and 10 bases lay between the germline ends. The CDR3: CASSAGGATNEKLFF. DNA for the CDR3: TGCGCCAGCAGCGCCGGGGGAGCAACTAATGAAAAACTGTTTTTT.

This clone was counted only a few times. The rearrangement joins TRBV7-2 to TRBJ2-5; TRBD2 agrees at 9 bases. J lost 0 bases, V lost 0 bases, and 5 bases had no gene match. Germline V lookup: CDR1 SGHTA, CDR2 FQGNSA. This CDR3 comprises 17 residues. Here the CDR3 reads CASSLALAGPYQETQYF. The CDR3 region has the DNA TGTGCCAGCAGCTTAGCCCTAGCGGGGCCGTACCAAGAGACCCAGTACTTC.

This chain joins TRBV27 and TRBJ1-1, with a possible D match to TRBD1 (5 bases). CDR3 length: 14 residues. Trimming took off 3 bases at V and 4 bases at J, with 12 bases between the two ends. The germline V gene has CDR1 MNHEY and CDR2 SMNVEV (reference sequence). CDR3 sequence reads: CASSFQGSGTEAFF. The CDR3 DNA sequence: TGTGCCAGCAGTTTCCAGGGATCGGGCACTGAAGCTTTCTTT.

The rearrangement joins TRBV7-2 to TRBJ2-5; 9 bases are shared with TRBD2. The germline V gene encodes CDR1 SGHTA and CDR2 FQGNSA. This CDR3 is built from 16 residues. Trimming at V came to 5 bases and at J to 0 bases, leaving 7 bases not matched to a gene. CDR3 in amino acids: CASSLSSGAYQETQYF. CDR3 bases: TGTGCCAGCAGCCTCTCTAGCGGGGCGTACCAAGAGACCCAGTACTTC.

This clone was detected only a few times. J is TRBJ1-3 and V is TRBV18; the D gene is possibly TRBD1 (5 bases). The CDR3 runs 15 residues. Germline CDR1 KGHSH, CDR2 LQKENI. V was trimmed by 2 bases and J by 2 bases, leaving 10 bases between them. The CDR3 bases are TGTGCCAGCTCACCAGGGCCCAGGGCTGGAAACACCATATATTTT. Translating it yields CASSPGPRAGNTIYF.

The gene calls are TRBV6-5 and TRBJ2-1, with TRBD2 matching over 8 bases. The CDR3 consists of 15 residues. The V gene's germline CDR1 is MNHEY and CDR2 SVGAGI. V dropped 7 bases and J dropped 2; count of bases not matched to a gene: 7. CDR3 sequence: CASTPPGLAYNEQFF. The CDR3 bases are TGTGCCAGCACTCCCCCGGGACTAGCCTACAATGAGCAGTTCTTC.

This chain connects TRBV27 to TRBJ2-7; TRBD1 agrees at 9 bases. The J segment lost 2 bases and the V segment lost 6 bases, leaving 8 bases of the junction unmatched. Germline loops: CDR1 MNHEY, CDR2 SMNVEV (reference sequence). The CDR3 is 15 amino acids. As DNA, the CDR3 is TGTGCCAGCAGCCACAAGGGACAGGGCACCTACGAGCAGTACTTC. Its protein product is CASSHKGQGTYEQYF.

This sequence joins TRBV13 and TRBJ2-1, with 7 bases matching TRBD1. CDR3 size: 15 residues. V lost 5 bases and J lost 4; bases outside the gene matches: 8. The germline V gene has CDR1 PRHDT and CDR2 FYEKMQ (reference sequence). CDR3 in DNA: TGTGCCAGCAGCCTCCGGGACAGACTTTACAATGAGCAGTTCTTC. Amino acids: CASSLRDRLYNEQFF.

This clone was found a few times. One junction end disagrees with the germline gene, perhaps due to a read error. The CDR3 loop is CASTLRLANTDTQYF. CDR3 in DNA: TGTGCCAGCACCTTAAGACTAGCTAACACAGATACGCAGTATTTT. This chain connects TRBV7-9 to TRBJ2-3; 7 bases match TRBD2. Germline V lookup: CDR1 SEHNR, CDR2 FQNEAQ (reference sequence). CDR3 size: 15 residues. The full variable domain, completed using reference TRBV7-9 and TRBJ2-3, is DTGVSQNPRHKITKRGQNVTFRCDPISEHNRLYWYRQTLGQGPEFLTYFQNEAQLEKSRLLSDRFSAERPKGSFSTLEIQRTEQGDSAMYLCASTLRLANTDTQYFGPGTRLTVL.

In its sample, this clone was seen a few times. This chain uses TRBV14 with TRBJ1-2, with D tentatively TRBD1 (6 bases). The CDR3 extends over 14 amino acids. The germline gives CDR1 SGHDN, CDR2 FVKESK. V lost 4 bases, J lost 7 bases, and 16 bases lay in between. CDR3 residues: CASSPGGGIPGYTF. The DNA for the CDR3 is TGTGCCAGCAGCCCGGGAGGGGGTATTCCTGGCTACACCTTC.

The rearrangement uses TRBV30 and TRBJ2-7, with 9 bases identical to TRBD2. Trimming took 2 bases from V and 5 from J; bases not matched to a gene: 7. Germline V gives CDR1 GTSNPN, CDR2 SVGIG (reference sequence). The CDR3 length is 14 residues. In nucleotides, the CDR3 is TGTGCCTGGAGTTTGGGCGGGGGGGAACACGAGCAGTACTTC. This gives the protein CAWSLGGGEHEQYF.

This sequence joins TRBV11-2 and TRBJ1-6, with a tentative D call TRBD1 (6 bases). The ends were cut back, 5 bases at V and 12 bases at J, with 17 bases in the middle. The germline V gene encodes CDR1 SGHAT and CDR2 FQNNGV. This CDR3 is 14 amino acids long. This CDR3 reads CASSLPGQFLPLHF. The CDR3, as DNA: TGTGCCAGCAGCCTCCCGGGACAATTTCTACCCCTCCACTTT.

This chain connects TRBV2 to TRBJ2-5; D is possibly TRBD1 (6 bases). Germline V gives CDR1 SNHLY, CDR2 FYNNEI. V lost 7 bases and J lost 2, with 8 bases in between. The CDR3 length is 12 residues. CDR3 protein: CASTRGQETQYF. Written as DNA, the CDR3 is TGTGCCAGCACTAGGGGGCAAGAGACCCAGTACTTC.

V and J are TRBV20-1 and TRBJ2-1, with D perhaps TRBD2 (5 bases). CDR1 DFQATT and CDR2 SNEGSKA come from the germline V gene (reference sequence). The CDR3 runs 13 residues. The V end lost 4 bases, the J end lost 8 bases, and 15 bases lay between the germline ends. The CDR3: CSATEGREDEQFF. In DNA, the CDR3 is TGCAGTGCTACTGAGGGTCGAGAGGATGAGCAGTTCTTC.

V usage is TRBV19 and J usage is TRBJ2-1; 7 nucleotides match TRBD2. Looked up from germline, CDR1 is LNHDA and CDR2 is SQIVND (reference sequence). V lost 5 bases, J lost 5 bases, and 6 bases stayed unmatched. The CDR3 sequence is 14 residues long. The CDR3 bases are TGTGCCAGTAGTCCCAGCGGGACGCACAATGAGCAGTTCTTC. It specifies CASSPSGTHNEQFF.

The CDR3 spells CASRSDRGQQFF. As DNA, the CDR3 is TGTGCCAGCAGGTCTGACAGGGGACAGCAGTTCTTC. V and J are TRBV6-5 and TRBJ2-1; 8 nucleotides match TRBD1. CDR3 length: 12 residues. Germline V CDR1 and CDR2: MNHEY, SVGAGI. The J segment lost 11 bases and the V segment lost 6 bases, leaving 6 bases of the junction unmatched.